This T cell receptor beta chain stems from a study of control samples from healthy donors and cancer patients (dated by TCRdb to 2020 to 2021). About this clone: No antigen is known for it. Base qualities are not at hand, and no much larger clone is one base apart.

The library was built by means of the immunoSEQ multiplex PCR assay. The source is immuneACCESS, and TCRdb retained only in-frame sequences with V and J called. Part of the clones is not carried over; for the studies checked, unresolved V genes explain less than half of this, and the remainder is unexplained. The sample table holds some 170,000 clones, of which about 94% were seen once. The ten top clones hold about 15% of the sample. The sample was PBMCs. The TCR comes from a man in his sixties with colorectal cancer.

The CDR3 loop reads CASRGQGVGTEAFF. Here is the DNA: TGTGCCAGCAGGGGACAGGGGGTGGGAACTGAAGCTTTCTTT. This sequence uses TRBV6-5 and TRBJ1-1, with 11 central nucleotides matching TRBD1. Trimming takes 6 bases off V and 5 bases off J; junction bases not matched to a gene: 5. Inclusive of the bounding cysteine and phenylalanine, the CDR3 is 14 residues long. Of all the DNA, just the CDR3 is kept, 42 bases in frame from base 1. CDR1 is given as MNHEY and CDR2 as SVGAGI, both from the germline V gene.